This T cell receptor (beta chain) is from a study of blood T cell repertoires in COVID-19. Study as a whole: Cohort 3 recovered donors had two negative PCRs, clearance, or symptom resolution. PBMCs, B-cell-depleted T cells, or T cells provided the cDNA or gDNA that made up the material.

The sample holds a few counts of this clone. Trimming cost V 1 base and J 1 base, with 4 bases left between them. Germline V gene sequence: CDR1 SEHNR, CDR2 FQNEAQ (reference sequence). This CDR3 comprises 13 residues. Living in 24 US areas, the participants were between roughly 18 and 90 years of age. Cohorts were assigned according to the clinical history that participants reported. Repertoires were generated with immunoSEQ multiplex PCR, while TCRdb's copy carries only in-frame clones and drops some. Of approximately 150,000 clones listed, 84% are singletons. The receptor comes from a man aged 45-65 years in a cohort exposed to, infected with or recovered from COVID-19 (not recorded which). The rearrangement joins TRBV7-9 to TRBJ1-1; D gene ambiguous. The sample consisted of PBMCs or T cells enriched from blood (not recorded which). CDR3: CASSLDQNTEAFF. CDR3 bases: TGTGCCAGCAGCTTAGATCAGAACACTGAAGCTTTCTTT. The whole variable domain, remainder taken from reference TRBV7-9 and TRBJ1-1, is DTGVSQNPRHKITKRGQNVTFRCDPISEHNRLYWYRQTLGQGPEFLTYFQNEAQLEKSRLLSDRFSAERPKGSFSTLEIQRTEQGDSAMYLCASSLDQNTEAFFGQGTRLTVV.